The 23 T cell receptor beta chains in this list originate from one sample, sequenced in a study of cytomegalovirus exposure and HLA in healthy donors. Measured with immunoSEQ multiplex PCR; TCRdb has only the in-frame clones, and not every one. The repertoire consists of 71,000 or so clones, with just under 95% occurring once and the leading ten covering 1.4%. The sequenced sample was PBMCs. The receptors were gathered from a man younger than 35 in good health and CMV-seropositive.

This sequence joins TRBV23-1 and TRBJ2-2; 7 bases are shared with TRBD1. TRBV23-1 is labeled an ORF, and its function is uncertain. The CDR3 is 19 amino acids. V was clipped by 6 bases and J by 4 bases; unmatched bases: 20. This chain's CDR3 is CASSLKGQAHGDGTGELFF. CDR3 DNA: TGCGCCAGCAGCCTGAAAGGACAGGCCCATGGGGATGGCACCGGGGAGCTGTTTTTT.

The CDR3 DNA reads TGTGCCAGCAGTAGGCTCTCCCTCCTAGGACAGGGGTCGAACACCGGGGAGCTGTTTTTT. It translates to CASSRLSLLGQGSNTGELFF. The rearrangement uses TRBV28 and TRBJ2-2; 9 bases fit TRBD1. The CDR3 sequence is 20 residues long. Germline-derived CDR1 and CDR2 are MDHEN and SYDVKM. V shed 5 bases, J shed 0 bases, and the junction held 16 bases outside the gene matches. Combining the CDR3 with reference TRBV28 and TRBJ2-2 gives the whole variable domain DVKVTQSSRYLVKRTGEKVFLECVQDMDHENMFWYRQDPGLGLRLIYFSYDVKMKEKGDIPEGYSVSREKKERFSLILESASTNQTSMYLCASSRLSLLGQGSNTGELFFGEGSRLTVL.

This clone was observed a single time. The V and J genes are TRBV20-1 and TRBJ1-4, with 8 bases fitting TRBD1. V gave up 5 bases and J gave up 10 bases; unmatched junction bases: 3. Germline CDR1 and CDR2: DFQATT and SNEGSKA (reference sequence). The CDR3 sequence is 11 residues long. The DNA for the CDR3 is TGCAGTGCTCCCGGACAGGGAAAACTGTTTTTT. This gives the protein CSAPGQGKLFF.

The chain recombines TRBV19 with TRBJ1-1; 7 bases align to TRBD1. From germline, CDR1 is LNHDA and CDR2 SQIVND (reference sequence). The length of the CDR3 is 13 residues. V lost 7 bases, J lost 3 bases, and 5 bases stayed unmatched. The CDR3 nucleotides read TGTGCCAGTAACAGGGACAGAGACACTGAAGCTTTCTTT. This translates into CASNRDRDTEAFF.

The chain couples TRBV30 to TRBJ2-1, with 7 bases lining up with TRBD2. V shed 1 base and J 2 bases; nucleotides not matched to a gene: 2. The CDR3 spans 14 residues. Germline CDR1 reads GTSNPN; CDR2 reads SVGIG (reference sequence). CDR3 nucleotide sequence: TGTGCCTGGAGTGAGCTAGCGGCCTACAATGAGCAGTTCTTC. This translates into CAWSELAAYNEQFF. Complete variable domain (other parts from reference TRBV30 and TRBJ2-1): SQTIHQWPATLVQPVGSPLSLECTVEGTSNPNLYWYRQAAGRGLQLLFYSVGIGQISSEVPQNLSASRPQDRQFILSSKKLLLSDSGFYLCAWSELAAYNEQFFGPGTRLTVL.

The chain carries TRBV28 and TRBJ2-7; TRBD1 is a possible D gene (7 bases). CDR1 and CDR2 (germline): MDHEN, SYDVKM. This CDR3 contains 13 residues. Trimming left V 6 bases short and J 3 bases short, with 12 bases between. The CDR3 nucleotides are TGTGCCAGCAGCCCTCAGGGGGGCTACGAGCAGTACTTC. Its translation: CASSPQGGYEQYF.

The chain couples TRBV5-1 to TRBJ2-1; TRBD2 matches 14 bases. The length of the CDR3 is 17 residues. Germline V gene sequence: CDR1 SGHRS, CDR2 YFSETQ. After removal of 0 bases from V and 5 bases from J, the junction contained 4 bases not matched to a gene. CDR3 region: CASSLGGLAGENNEQFF. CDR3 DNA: TGCGCCAGCAGCTTGGGGGGACTAGCGGGAGAGAACAATGAGCAGTTCTTC. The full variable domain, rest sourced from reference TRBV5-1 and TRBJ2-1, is KAGVTQTPRYLIKTRGQQVTLSCSPISGHRSVSWYQQTPGQGLQFLFEYFSETQRNKGNFPGRFSGRQFSNSRSEMNVSTLELGDSALYLCASSLGGLAGENNEQFFGPGTRLTVL.

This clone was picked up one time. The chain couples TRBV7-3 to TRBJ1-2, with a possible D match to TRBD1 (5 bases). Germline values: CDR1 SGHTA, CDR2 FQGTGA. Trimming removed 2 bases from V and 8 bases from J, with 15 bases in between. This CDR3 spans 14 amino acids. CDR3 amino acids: CASSLPDTGRGYTF. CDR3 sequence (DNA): TGTGCCAGCAGCTTACCGGACACTGGTCGAGGCTACACCTTC. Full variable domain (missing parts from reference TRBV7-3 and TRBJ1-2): GAGVSQTPSNKVTEKGKYVELRCDPISGHTALYWYRQSLGQGPEFLIYFQGTGAADDSGLPNDRFFAVRPEGSVSTLKIQRTERGDSAVYLCASSLPDTGRGYTFGSGTRLTVV.

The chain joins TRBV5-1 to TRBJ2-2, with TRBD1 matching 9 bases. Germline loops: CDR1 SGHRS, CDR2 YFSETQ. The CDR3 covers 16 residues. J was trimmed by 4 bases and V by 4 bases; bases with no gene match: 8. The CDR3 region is CASSMNRGLGTGELFF. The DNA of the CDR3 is TGCGCCAGCAGCATGAACAGGGGGCTGGGCACCGGGGAGCTGTTTTTT.

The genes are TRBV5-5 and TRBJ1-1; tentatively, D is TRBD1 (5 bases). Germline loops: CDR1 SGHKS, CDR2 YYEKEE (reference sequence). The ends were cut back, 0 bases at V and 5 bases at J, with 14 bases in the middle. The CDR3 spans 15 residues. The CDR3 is CASSLGIAGPTEAFF. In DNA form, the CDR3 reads TGTGCCAGCAGCTTGGGAATCGCGGGGCCAACTGAAGCTTTCTTT.

The CDR3 DNA follows: TGCGCCAGCAGCTTACCCCCAGCGGGAGGCACCGGGGAGCTGTTTTTT. This gives the protein CASSLPPAGGTGELFF. V usage is TRBV5-1 and J usage is TRBJ2-2; 9 nucleotides align to TRBD2. V trimming: 2 bases; J trimming: 4 bases; junction bases outside the gene matches: 6. The CDR3 sequence is 16 residues long. Per the germline V gene, CDR1 is SGHRS and CDR2 is YFSETQ.

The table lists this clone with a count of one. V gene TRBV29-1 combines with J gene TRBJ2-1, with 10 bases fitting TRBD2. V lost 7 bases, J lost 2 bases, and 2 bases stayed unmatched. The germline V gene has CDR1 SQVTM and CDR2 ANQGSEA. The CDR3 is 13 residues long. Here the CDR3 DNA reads TGCAGCGCTGGGACTAGCGCCTACAATGAGCAGTTCTTC. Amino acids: CSAGTSAYNEQFF.

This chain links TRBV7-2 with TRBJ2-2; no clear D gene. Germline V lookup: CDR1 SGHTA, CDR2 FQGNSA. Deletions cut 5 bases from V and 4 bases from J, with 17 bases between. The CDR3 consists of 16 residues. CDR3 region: CASSPNDMGLTGELFF. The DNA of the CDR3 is TGTGCCAGCAGCCCGAATGACATGGGCCTCACCGGGGAGCTGTTTTTT.

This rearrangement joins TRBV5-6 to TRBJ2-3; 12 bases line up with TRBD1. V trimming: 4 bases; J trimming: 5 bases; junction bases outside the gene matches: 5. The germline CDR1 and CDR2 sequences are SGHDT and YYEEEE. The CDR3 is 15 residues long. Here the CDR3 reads CASSVGQGAQDTQYF. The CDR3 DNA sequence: TGTGCCAGCAGCGTGGGACAGGGGGCGCAAGATACGCAGTATTTT.

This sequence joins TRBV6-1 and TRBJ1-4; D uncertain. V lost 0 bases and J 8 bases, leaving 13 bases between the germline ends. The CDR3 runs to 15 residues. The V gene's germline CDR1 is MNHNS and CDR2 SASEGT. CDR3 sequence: CASSEAYWRLEKLFF. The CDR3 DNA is TGTGCCAGCAGTGAAGCGTATTGGAGATTGGAAAAACTGTTTTTT.

CDR3 region: CASSFSGNGEYEQYF. The CDR3 DNA sequence: TGTGCCAGCAGTTTTTCAGGAAACGGGGAATACGAGCAGTACTTC. This chain uses TRBV28 with TRBJ2-7; a possible D gene is TRBD2 (5 bases). The V and J ends lost 3 bases and 4 bases respectively, with 16 bases between them. Germline-derived CDR1 and CDR2 are MDHEN and SYDVKM. The CDR3 runs to 15 residues.

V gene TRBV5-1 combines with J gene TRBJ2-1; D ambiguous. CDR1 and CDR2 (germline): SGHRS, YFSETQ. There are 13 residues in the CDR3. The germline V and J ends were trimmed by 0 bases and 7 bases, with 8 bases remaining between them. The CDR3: CASSLGGSNEQFF. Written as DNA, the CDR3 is TGCGCCAGCAGCTTGGGAGGAAGTAATGAGCAGTTCTTC.

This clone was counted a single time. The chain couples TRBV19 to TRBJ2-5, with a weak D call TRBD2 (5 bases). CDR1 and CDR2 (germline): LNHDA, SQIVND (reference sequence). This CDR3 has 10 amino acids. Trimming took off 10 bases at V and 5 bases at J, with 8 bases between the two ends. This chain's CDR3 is CATGGETQYF. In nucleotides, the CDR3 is TGTGCCACCGGCGGGGAGACCCAGTACTTC.

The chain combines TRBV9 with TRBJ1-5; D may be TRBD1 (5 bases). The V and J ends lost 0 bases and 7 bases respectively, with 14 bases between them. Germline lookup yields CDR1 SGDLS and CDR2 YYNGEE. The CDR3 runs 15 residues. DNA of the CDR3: TGTGCCAGCAGCGTAGGGGACGGGGGTAGCCAGCCCCAGCATTTT. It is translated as CASSVGDGGSQPQHF.

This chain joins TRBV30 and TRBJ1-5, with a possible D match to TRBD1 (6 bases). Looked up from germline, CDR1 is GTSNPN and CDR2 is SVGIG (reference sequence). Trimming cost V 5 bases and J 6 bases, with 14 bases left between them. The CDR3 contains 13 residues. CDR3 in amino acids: CAWGEGGGQPQHF. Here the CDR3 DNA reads TGTGCCTGGGGGGAGGGGGGCGGTCAGCCCCAGCATTTT. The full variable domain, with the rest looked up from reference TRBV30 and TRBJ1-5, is SQTIHQWPATLVQPVGSPLSLECTVEGTSNPNLYWYRQAAGRGLQLLFYSVGIGQISSEVPQNLSASRPQDRQFILSSKKLLLSDSGFYLCAWGEGGGQPQHFGDGTRLSIL.

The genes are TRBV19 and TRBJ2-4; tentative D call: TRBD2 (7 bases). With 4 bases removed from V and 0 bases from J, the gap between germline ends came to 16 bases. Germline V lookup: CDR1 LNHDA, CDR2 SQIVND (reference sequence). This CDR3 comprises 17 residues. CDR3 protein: CASSRRVGGLAKNIQYF. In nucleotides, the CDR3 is TGTGCCAGTAGTAGAAGGGTGGGGGGGCTAGCCAAAAACATTCAGTACTTC.

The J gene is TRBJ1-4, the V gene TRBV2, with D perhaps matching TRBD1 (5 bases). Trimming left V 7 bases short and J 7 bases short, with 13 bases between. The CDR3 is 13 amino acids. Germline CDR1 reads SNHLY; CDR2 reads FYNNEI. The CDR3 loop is CASNERTFEKLFF. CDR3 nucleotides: TGTGCCAGCAACGAAAGGACATTTGAAAAACTGTTTTTT. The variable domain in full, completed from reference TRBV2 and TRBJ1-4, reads EPEVTQTPSHQVTQMGQEVILRCVPISNHLYFYWYRQILGQKVEFLVSFYNNEISEKSEIFDDQFSVERPDGSNFTLKIRSTKLEDSAMYFCASNERTFEKLFFGSGTQLSVL.

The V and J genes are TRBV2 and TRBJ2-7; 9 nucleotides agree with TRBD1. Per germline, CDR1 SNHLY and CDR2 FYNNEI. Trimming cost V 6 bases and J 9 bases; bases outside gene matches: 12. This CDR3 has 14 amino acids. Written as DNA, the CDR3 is TGTGCCAGCAGCCCTCCGGGACAGGGATTGGTGCAGTACTTC. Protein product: CASSPPGQGLVQYF.